This is a list of T cell receptor beta chains from one sample in a study of T cell responses to AZD1222 COVID-19 vaccine. The data were produced by immunoSEQ multiplex PCR, yet TCRdb's version contains in-frame clones alone and is incomplete. The sample consists of some 120,000 clones, 85% to 95% of them appearing once. The specimen was peripheral blood, collected on day 0 of AZD1222 vaccination. These receptors were taken from an adult in good health. Each CDR3 is given with its conserved first and last residue. The D gene is left open where the match is weak. The listing skips clone size in some rows; elsewhere it reads once, few, many or a size class.

v_call	d_call	j_call	clone_size	cdr3_nt	cdr3_aa
TRBV27	-	TRBJ1-6	-	TGTGCCAGCAGTTTAAGGCAGGCTAATTCACCCCTCCACTTT	CASSLRQANSPLHF
TRBV7-9	-	TRBJ1-3	-	TGTGCCAGCAGCGGATTTACAGGCTTCTCTGGAAACACCATATATTTT	CASSGFTGFSGNTIYF
TRBV28	-	TRBJ1-2	-	TGTGCCAGCAGTGCAGTCTATGGCTACACCTTC	CASSAVYGYTF
TRBV11-2	-	TRBJ1-1	-	TGTGCCAGCAGCTCAGACAGAGGCACTGAAGCTTTCTTT	CASSSDRGTEAFF
TRBV3-1/TRBV3-2	TRBD2	TRBJ2-1	once	TGTGCCAGCAGCCCCACGATAGCGGGTACTCCCCAAGAGCAGTTCTTC	CASSPTIAGTPQEQFF
TRBV6-1	TRBD1	TRBJ1-5	-	TGTGCCAGCAGTGAAGCAGCGACAGGGGGTAGGCAGCCCCAGCATTTT	CASSEAATGGRQPQHF
TRBV3-1/TRBV3-2	-	TRBJ2-2	-	TGTGCCAGCAGCCAAGTTATGAAGACCTCTAGCGCCGGGGAGCTGTTTTTT	CASSQVMKTSSAGELFF
TRBV2	-	TRBJ1-4	-	TGTGCCAGCAGTGAAAGCAGCGTCAATGAAAAACTGTTTTTT	CASSESSVNEKLFF
TRBV18	-	TRBJ1-3	few	TGTGCCAGCTTCGGAGCCTCCTCTGGAAACACCATATATTTT	CASFGASSGNTIYF
TRBV10-2	-	TRBJ1-1	-	TGCGCCAGCACAGGATACACTGAAGCTTTCTTT	CASTGYTEAFF
TRBV10-3	-	TRBJ2-7	-	TGTGCCATCAGTGAGGCTCAGGACGAGCAGTACTTC	CAISEAQDEQYF
TRBV29-1	TRBD1	TRBJ2-3	-	TGCAGCGTTGGCGGAAAAGGGGGCGAACACACAGATACGCAGTATTTT	CSVGGKGGEHTDTQYF
TRBV12-3/TRBV12-4	-	TRBJ1-5	-	TGTGCCAGCAGTTTTGGGGGCGGTCAGCCCCAGCATTTT	CASSFGGGQPQHF
TRBV3-1/TRBV3-2	-	TRBJ1-1	-	TGTGCCAGCAGCCATCATACAGTGAACACTGAAGCTTTCTTT	CASSHHTVNTEAFF
TRBV12-5	-	TRBJ1-5	-	TGTGCTAGTGGTTTGGAAAGCAATCAGCCCCAGCATTTT	CASGLESNQPQHF
TRBV4-1	-	TRBJ2-5	-	TGCGCCAGCAGCCCGCGGGTTGGGACCCAGTACTTC	CASSPRVGTQYF
TRBV18	-	TRBJ2-2	-	TGTGCCAGCTCACCGGGGGGCCCCACCGGGGAGCTGTTTTTT	CASSPGGPTGELFF
TRBV27	TRBD1	TRBJ1-2	-	TGTGCCAGCAGGAAGACAGGGGGGAGGGACTATGGCTACACCTTC	CASRKTGGRDYGYTF
TRBV18	-	TRBJ2-7	-	TGTGCCAGCTCACCGCCGCTGAGCCCTCTCCTCTACGAGCAGTACTTC	CASSPPLSPLLYEQYF
TRBV3-1/TRBV3-2	TRBD1	TRBJ2-7	-	TGTGCCACCTCGCGTAGGACAGGGGGCCAGGACGAGCAGTACTTC	CATSRRTGGQDEQYF
TRBV28	-	TRBJ1-1	once	TGTGCCACCAGAACGGACAGAGCAAACACTGAAGCTTTCTTT	CATRTDRANTEAFF
TRBV28	-	TRBJ2-5	-	TGTGCCAGCAGTTTTCCCCAGGCGCGGAGGCAAGAGACCCAGTACTTC	CASSFPQARRQETQYF
TRBV5-1	-	TRBJ1-1	-	TGCGCCAGCAGCTTGGTGGGCTCCAACACTGAAGCTTTCTTT	CASSLVGSNTEAFF
TRBV15	-	TRBJ2-7	-	TGTGCCACCAGCTTCCGGGACACTTTCCCTTACGAGCAGTACTTC	CATSFRDTFPYEQYF
TRBV6-6	TRBD2	TRBJ2-7	-	TGTGCCAGCAGCCCCGGGACTACAGCCTACGAGCAGTACTTC	CASSPGTTAYEQYF
TRBV27	-	TRBJ1-1	-	TGTGCCAGCAGTTGGGGGGGTTCCTACTATGAAGCTTTCTTT	CASSWGGSYYEAFF
TRBV7-9	-	TRBJ1-1	-	TGTGCCAGCAGCCAGGGAGGAGAAGCTTTCTTT	CASSQGGEAFF
TRBV7-6	-	TRBJ2-3	-	TGTGCCAGCAGCTTATACGGGAAGCCCTTAAATACGCAGTATTTT	CASSLYGKPLNTQYF
TRBV29-1	TRBD2	TRBJ2-5	few	TGCAGCGCCACGGGACTAGGCGGGAGAGAGACCCAGTACTTC	CSATGLGGRETQYF
TRBV12-3/TRBV12-4	TRBD2	TRBJ2-5	-	TGTGCCAGCGGGTCCTCGGGGAGGGAGAACCAGTACTTC	CASGSSGRENQYF
TRBV3-1/TRBV3-2	TRBD2	TRBJ2-7	-	TGTGCCAGCAGCCAAGCAGCGGGACCCCCCTGCTTC	CASSQAAGPPCF
TRBV28	TRBD1	TRBJ1-1	-	TGTGCCAGCAGCCGCAGGGGGCTTATATCTGAAGCTTTCTTT	CASSRRGLISEAFF
TRBV28	-	TRBJ1-1	-	TGTGCCAGCTCTATACTGGGGGCTGGACCTGAAGCTTTCTTT	CASSILGAGPEAFF
TRBV6-5	TRBD1	TRBJ2-1	-	TGTGCCAGCAAACAGGGGGCTAGGGGAGAGCAGTTCTTC	CASKQGARGEQFF
TRBV10-3	TRBD1	TRBJ1-1	-	TGTGCCATCACCAGAGGACAGGGAATAGTGGATACTGAAGCTTTCTTT	CAITRGQGIVDTEAFF
TRBV5-1	-	TRBJ1-1	-	TGCGCCAGCCGGATCGTCCCGGACGGTGACACTGAAGCTTTCTTT	CASRIVPDGDTEAFF
TRBV9	-	TRBJ2-3	once	TGTGCCAGCAGCGTAGGCGGGGCGGGAATAGATACGCAGTATTTT	CASSVGGAGIDTQYF
TRBV6-5	TRBD1	TRBJ1-4	-	TGTGCCAGCAGTCAGACAGGGGTTAATGAAAAACTGTTTTTT	CASSQTGVNEKLFF
TRBV2	-	TRBJ1-2	-	TGTGCCAGCCCCCCTACAAGGCCCTATGGCTACACCTTC	CASPPTRPYGYTF
TRBV29-1	-	TRBJ1-2	few	TGCAGCGTTGTCTGGTCTAACTATGGCTACACCTTC	CSVVWSNYGYTF